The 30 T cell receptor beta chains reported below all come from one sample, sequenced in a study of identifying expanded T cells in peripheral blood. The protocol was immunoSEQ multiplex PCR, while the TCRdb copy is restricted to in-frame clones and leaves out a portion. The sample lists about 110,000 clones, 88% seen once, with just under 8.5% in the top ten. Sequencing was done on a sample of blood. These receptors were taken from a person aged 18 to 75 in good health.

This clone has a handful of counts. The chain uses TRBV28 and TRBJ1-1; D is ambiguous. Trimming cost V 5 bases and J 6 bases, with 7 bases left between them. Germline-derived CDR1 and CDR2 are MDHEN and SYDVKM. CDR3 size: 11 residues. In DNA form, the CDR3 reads TGTGCCAGCAGTGTGGAGTCTGAAGCTTTCTTT. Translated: CASSVESEAFF.

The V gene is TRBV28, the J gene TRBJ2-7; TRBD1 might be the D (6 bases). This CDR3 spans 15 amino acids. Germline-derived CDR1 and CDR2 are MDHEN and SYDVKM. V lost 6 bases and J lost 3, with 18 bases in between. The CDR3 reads CASRSGTKRIYEQYF. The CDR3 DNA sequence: TGTGCCAGCAGGTCCGGGACAAAAAGAATCTACGAGCAGTACTTC.

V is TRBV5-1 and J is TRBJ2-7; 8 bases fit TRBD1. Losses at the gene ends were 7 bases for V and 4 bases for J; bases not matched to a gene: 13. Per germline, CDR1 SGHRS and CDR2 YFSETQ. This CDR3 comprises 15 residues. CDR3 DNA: TGCGCCAGCCATGGGTGGTCAGGGGGCAAATACGAGCAGTACTTC. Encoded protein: CASHGWSGGKYEQYF. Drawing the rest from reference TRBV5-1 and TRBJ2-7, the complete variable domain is KAGVTQTPRYLIKTRGQQVTLSCSPISGHRSVSWYQQTPGQGLQFLFEYFSETQRNKGNFPGRFSGRQFSNSRSEMNVSTLELGDSALYLCASHGWSGGKYEQYFGPGTRLTVT.

CDR3 bases: TGCAGCGTTACTAGCGACCGCGAGCAGTACTTC. Residues: CSVTSDREQYF. This rearrangement joins TRBV29-1 to TRBJ2-7; 7 bases are a match to TRBD2. Trimming took 5 bases from V and 6 from J; bases not matched to a gene: 4. Germline-derived CDR1 and CDR2 are SQVTM and ANQGSEA. The CDR3 contains 11 residues.

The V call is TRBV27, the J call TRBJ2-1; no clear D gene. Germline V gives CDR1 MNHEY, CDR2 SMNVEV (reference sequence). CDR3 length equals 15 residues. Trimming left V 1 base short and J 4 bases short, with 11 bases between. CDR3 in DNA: TGTGCCAGCAGTTTATGGGCGGACCCGTACAATGAGCAGTTCTTC. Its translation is CASSLWADPYNEQFF.

The CDR3 DNA sequence: TGTGCCAGCAGTTTATCGGACGGCTACGAGCAGTACTTC. Residues: CASSLSDGYEQYF. V and J are TRBV28 and TRBJ2-7; D remains unclear. V gave up 1 base and J gave up 3 bases, with 7 bases separating them. Germline assignment: CDR1 MDHEN and CDR2 SYDVKM. The CDR3 length is 13 residues.

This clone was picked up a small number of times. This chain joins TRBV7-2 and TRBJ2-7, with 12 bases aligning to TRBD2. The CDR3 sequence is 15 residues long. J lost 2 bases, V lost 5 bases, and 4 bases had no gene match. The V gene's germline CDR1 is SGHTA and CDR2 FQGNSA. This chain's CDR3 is CASSTTSGSTYEQYF. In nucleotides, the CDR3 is TGTGCCAGCAGCACGACTAGCGGGAGCACCTACGAGCAGTACTTC.

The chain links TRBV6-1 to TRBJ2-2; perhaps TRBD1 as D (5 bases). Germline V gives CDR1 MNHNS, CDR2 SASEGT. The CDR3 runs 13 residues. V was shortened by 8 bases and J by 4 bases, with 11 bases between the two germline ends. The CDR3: CASDIRATGELFF. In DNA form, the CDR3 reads TGTGCCAGCGACATCAGGGCCACCGGGGAGCTGTTTTTT.

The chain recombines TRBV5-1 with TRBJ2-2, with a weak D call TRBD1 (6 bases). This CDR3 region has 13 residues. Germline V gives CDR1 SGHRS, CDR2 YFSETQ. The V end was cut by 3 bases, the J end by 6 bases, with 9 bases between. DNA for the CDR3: TGCGCCAGCAGCTCCAGGGGCGCCGGGGAGCTGTTTTTT. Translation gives CASSSRGAGELFF. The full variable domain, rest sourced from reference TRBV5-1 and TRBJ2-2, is KAGVTQTPRYLIKTRGQQVTLSCSPISGHRSVSWYQQTPGQGLQFLFEYFSETQRNKGNFPGRFSGRQFSNSRSEMNVSTLELGDSALYLCASSSRGAGELFFGEGSRLTVL.

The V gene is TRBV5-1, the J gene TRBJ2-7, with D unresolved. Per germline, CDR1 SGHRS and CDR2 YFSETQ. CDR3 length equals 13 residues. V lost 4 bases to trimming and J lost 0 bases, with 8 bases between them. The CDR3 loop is CASSLRSSYEQYF. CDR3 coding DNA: TGCGCCAGCAGCCTCAGAAGCTCCTACGAGCAGTACTTC.

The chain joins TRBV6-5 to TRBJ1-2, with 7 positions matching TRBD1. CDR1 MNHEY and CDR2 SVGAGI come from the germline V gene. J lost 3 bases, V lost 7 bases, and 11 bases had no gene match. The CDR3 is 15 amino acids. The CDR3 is CASTPGGQGDYGYTF. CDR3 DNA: TGTGCCAGCACCCCGGGGGGGCAGGGGGACTATGGCTACACCTTC.

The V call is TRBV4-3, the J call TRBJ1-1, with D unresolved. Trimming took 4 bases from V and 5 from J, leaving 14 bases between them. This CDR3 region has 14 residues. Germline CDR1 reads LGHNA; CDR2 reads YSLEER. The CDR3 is CASSPRSVTTEAFF. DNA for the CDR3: TGCGCCAGCAGCCCCCGTTCGGTAACAACTGAAGCTTTCTTT.

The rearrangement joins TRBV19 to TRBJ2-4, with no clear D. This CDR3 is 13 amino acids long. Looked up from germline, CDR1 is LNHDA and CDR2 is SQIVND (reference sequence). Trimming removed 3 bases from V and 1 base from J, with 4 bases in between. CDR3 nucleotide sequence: TGTGCCAGTAGTATGGACGCCAAAAACATTCAGTACTTC. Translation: CASSMDAKNIQYF.

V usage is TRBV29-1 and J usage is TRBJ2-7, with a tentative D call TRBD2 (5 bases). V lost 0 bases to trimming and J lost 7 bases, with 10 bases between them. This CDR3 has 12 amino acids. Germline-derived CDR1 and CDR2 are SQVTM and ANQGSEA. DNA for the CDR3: TGCAGCGTTGAAGAAAGGGAGCAGGAGCAGTACTTC. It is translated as CSVEEREQEQYF.

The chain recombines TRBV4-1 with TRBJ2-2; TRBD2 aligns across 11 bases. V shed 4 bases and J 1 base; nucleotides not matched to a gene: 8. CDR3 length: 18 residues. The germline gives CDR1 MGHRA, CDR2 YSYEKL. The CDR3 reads CASSPYTSGGLNTGELFF. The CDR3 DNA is TGCGCCAGCAGCCCCTATACTAGCGGGGGCCTGAACACCGGGGAGCTGTTTTTT.

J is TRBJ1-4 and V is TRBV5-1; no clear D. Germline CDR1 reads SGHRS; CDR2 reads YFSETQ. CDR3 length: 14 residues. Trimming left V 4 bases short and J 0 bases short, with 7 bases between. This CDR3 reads CASSRLTTNEKLFF. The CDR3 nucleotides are TGCGCCAGCAGCCGACTTACAACTAATGAAAAACTGTTTTTT.

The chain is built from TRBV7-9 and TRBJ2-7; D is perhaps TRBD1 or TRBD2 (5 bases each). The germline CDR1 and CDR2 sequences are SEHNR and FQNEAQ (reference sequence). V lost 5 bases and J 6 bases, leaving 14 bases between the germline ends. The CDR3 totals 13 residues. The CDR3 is CASSRDDWGEQYF. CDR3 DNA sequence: TGTGCCAGCAGCCGGGACGATTGGGGCGAGCAGTACTTC. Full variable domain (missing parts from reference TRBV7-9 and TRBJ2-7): DTGVSQNPRHKITKRGQNVTFRCDPISEHNRLYWYRQTLGQGPEFLTYFQNEAQLEKSRLLSDRFSAERPKGSFSTLEIQRTEQGDSAMYLCASSRDDWGEQYFGPGTRLTVT.

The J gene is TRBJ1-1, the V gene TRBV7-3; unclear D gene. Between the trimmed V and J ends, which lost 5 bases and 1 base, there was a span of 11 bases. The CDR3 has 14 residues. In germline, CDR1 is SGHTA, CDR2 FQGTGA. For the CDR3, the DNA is TGTGCCAGCAGCCTAGCCCCAGGGAACACTGAAGCTTTCTTT. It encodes CASSLAPGNTEAFF.

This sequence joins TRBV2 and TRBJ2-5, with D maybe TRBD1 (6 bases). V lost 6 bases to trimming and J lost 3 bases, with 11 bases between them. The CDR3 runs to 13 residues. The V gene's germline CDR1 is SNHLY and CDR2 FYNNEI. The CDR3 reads CASSRDTEETQYF. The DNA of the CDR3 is TGTGCCAGCAGCCGGGACACCGAAGAGACCCAGTACTTC. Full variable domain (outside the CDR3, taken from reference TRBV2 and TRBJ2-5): EPEVTQTPSHQVTQMGQEVILRCVPISNHLYFYWYRQILGQKVEFLVSFYNNEISEKSEIFDDQFSVERPDGSNFTLKIRSTKLEDSAMYFCASSRDTEETQYFGPGTRLLVL.

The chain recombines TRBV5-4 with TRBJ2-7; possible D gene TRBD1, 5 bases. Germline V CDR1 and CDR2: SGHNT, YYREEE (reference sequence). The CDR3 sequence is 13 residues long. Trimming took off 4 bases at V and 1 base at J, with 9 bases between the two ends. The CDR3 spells CASSRTPSYEQYF. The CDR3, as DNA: TGTGCCAGCAGCCGGACACCTTCCTACGAGCAGTACTTC.

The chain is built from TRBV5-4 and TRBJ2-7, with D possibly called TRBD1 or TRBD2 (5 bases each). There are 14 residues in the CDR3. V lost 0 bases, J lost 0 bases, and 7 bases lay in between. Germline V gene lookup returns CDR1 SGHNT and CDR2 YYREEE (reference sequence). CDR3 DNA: TGTGCCAGCAGCTTGGAGGGGAGCTCCTACGAGCAGTACTTC. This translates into CASSLEGSSYEQYF.

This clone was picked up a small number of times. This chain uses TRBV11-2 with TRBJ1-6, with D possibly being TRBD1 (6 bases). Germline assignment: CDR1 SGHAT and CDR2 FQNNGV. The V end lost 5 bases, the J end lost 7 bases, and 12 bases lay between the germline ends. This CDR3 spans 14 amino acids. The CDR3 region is CASSQGGYNSPLHF. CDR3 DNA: TGTGCCAGCAGCCAAGGGGGGTACAATTCACCCCTCCACTTT.

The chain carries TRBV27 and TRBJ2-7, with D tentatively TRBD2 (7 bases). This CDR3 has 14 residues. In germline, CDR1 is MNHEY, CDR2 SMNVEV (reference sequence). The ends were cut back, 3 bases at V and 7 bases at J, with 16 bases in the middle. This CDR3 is CASSFSRGAREQYF. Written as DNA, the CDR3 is TGTGCCAGCAGTTTCTCCCGGGGGGCGCGTGAGCAGTACTTC.

The CDR3 spells CASSTLPGQGRNEQYF. The CDR3 DNA follows: TGTGCCAGTAGTACCCTACCGGGACAGGGAAGGAACGAGCAGTACTTC. J is TRBJ2-7 and V is TRBV19, with 9 bases lining up with TRBD1. Trimming removed 4 bases from V and 5 bases from J; junction bases left unmatched: 12. Per the germline V gene, CDR1 is LNHDA and CDR2 is SQIVND (reference sequence). CDR3 length: 16 residues. Drawing the rest from reference TRBV19 and TRBJ2-7, the complete variable domain is DGGITQSPKYLFRKEGQNVTLSCEQNLNHDAMYWYRQDPGQGLRLIYYSQIVNDFQKGDIAEGYSVSREKKESFPLTVTSAQKNPTAFYLCASSTLPGQGRNEQYFGPGTRLTVT.

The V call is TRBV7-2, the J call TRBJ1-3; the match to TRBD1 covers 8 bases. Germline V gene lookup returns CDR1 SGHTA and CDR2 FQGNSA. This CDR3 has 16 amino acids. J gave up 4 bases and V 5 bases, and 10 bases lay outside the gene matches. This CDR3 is CASSPPGQATGNTIYF. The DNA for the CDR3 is TGTGCCAGCAGCCCCCCGGGACAGGCCACAGGAAACACCATATATTTT. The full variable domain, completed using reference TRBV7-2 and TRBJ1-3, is GAGVSQSPSNKVTEKGKDVELRCDPISGHTALYWYRQSLGQGLEFLIYFQGNSAPDKSGLPSDRFSAERTGGSVSTLTIQRTQQEDSAVYLCASSPPGQATGNTIYFGEGSWLTVV.

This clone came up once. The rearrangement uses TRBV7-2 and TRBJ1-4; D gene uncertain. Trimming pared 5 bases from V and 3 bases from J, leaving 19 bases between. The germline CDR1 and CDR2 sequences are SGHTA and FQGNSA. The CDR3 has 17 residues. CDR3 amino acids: CASSPELETAANEKLFF. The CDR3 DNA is TGTGCCAGCAGCCCCGAATTAGAGACGGCGGCTAATGAAAAACTGTTTTTT.

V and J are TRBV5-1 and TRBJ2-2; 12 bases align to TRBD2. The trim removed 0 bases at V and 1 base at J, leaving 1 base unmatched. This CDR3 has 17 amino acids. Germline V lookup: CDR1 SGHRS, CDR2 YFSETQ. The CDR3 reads CASSLELAGGNTGELFF. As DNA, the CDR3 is TGCGCCAGCAGCTTGGAACTAGCGGGAGGGAACACCGGGGAGCTGTTTTTT. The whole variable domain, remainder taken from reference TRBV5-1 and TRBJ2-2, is KAGVTQTPRYLIKTRGQQVTLSCSPISGHRSVSWYQQTPGQGLQFLFEYFSETQRNKGNFPGRFSGRQFSNSRSEMNVSTLELGDSALYLCASSLELAGGNTGELFFGEGSRLTVL.

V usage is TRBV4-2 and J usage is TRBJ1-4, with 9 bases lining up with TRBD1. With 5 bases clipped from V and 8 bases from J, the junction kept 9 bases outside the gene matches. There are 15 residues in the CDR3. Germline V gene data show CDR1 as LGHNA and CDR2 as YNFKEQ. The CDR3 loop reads CASSDDRGGGEKLFF. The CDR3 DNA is TGTGCCAGCAGCGATGACAGGGGGGGTGGGGAAAAACTGTTTTTT.

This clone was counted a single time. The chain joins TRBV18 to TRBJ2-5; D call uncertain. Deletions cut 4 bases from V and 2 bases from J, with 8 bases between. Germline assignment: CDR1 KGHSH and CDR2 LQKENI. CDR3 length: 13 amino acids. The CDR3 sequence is CASSLTMQETQYF. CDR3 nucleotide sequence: TGTGCCAGCTCACTGACCATGCAAGAGACCCAGTACTTC.

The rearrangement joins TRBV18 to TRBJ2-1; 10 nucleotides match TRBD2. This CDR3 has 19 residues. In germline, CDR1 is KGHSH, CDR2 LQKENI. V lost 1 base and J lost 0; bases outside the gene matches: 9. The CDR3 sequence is CASSPRVAGGMSSYNEQFF. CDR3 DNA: TGTGCCAGCTCACCACGGGTAGCGGGGGGTATGAGCTCCTACAATGAGCAGTTCTTC.